This TCR beta chain was recovered during a study of radiotherapy plus CTLA-4 blockade in lung cancer. Looking at the study overall: More than 15% of enrolled patients responded objectively, and more than 25% had disease control.

Germline V gene sequence: CDR1 SEHNR, CDR2 FQNEAQ (reference sequence). Trimming cost V 5 bases and J 1 base, with 10 bases left between them. CDR3 length: 14 amino acids. This table comes from immunoSEQ multiplex PCR, and its TCRdb copy is limited to in-frame clones, with some not included. Here the sample spans 62,000 or so clones, roughly 85% being singletons. This sequence was found in a human donor with non-small cell lung cancer who had a complete response to radiotherapy plus ipilimumab. Sequenced material: peripheral blood, taken from a patient treated with radiotherapy plus ipilimumab. The chain recombines TRBV7-9 with TRBJ2-3; D gene unclear. The CDR3 bases are TGTGCCAGCAGCCCCATGACTGGCACAGATACGCAGTATTTT. This gives the protein CASSPMTGTDTQYF.